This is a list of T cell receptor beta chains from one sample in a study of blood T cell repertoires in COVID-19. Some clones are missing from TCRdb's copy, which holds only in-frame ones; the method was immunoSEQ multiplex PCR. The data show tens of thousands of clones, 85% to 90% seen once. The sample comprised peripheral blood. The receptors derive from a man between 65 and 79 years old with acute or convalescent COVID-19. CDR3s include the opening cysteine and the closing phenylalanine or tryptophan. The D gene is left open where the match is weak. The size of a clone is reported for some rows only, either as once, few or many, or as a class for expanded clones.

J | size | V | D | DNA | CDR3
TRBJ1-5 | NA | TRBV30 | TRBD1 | TGTGCCTGGAGCGCCGGGACAGGGAAACAGCCCCAGCATTTT | CAWSAGTGKQPQHF
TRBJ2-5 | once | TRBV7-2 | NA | TGTGCCAGCAGCTTTTCCGGGGTTAGTGAGACCCAGTACTTC | CASSFSGVSETQYF
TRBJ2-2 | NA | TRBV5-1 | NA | TGCGCCAGCAGCTTGACAGGGCGAGTTTGGCGGATGGGTCCCGGGGAGCTGTTTTTT | CASSLTGRVWRMGPGELFF
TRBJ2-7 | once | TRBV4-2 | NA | TGTGCCAGCAGCCAGACCACAGGGTACGAGAGTAACGAGCAGTACTTC | CASSQTTGYESNEQYF
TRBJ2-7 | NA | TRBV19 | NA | TGTGCCAGTAGTATAGGCCCCAGACTCTCTCACCGCGAGCAGTACTTC | CASSIGPRLSHREQYF
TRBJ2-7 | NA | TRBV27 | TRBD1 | TGTGCCAGCAGCCCCCGGGGGACAGGGGGCCAGTGGCCCTACGAGCAGTACTTC | CASSPRGTGGQWPYEQYF
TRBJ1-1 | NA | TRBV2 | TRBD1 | TGTGCCAGCACCCGACAGGGGAACACTGAAGCTTTCTTT | CASTRQGNTEAFF
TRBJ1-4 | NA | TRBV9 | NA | TGTGCCAGCAGCACAGGACGGGGGGCTGGTGGTGAAAAACTGTTTTTT | CASSTGRGAGGEKLFF
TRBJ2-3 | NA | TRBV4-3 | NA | TGCGCCAGCAGCCAAGATGGAACCCGGGGAGGAGATACGCAGTATTTT | CASSQDGTRGGDTQYF
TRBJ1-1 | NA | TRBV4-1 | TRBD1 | TGCGCCAGCAGCCATCTTCTCACCGGGACAGGGAACACTGAAGCTTTCTTT | CASSHLLTGTGNTEAFF
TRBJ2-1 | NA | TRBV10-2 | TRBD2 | TGTGCCAGCAGTCTGGCCTCGGGACTAGCGGGATGGAAGGGTGAGCAGTTCTTC | CASSLASGLAGWKGEQFF
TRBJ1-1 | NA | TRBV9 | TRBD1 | TGTGCCAGCAGCGTAGTATCAGGGGGGACTGAAGCTTTCTTT | CASSVVSGGTEAFF
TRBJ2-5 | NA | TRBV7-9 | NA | TGTGCCAGCTCGATTCCCCAAGGGGTGCAAGAGACCCAGTACTTC | CASSIPQGVQETQYF
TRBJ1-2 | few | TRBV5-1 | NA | TGCGCCAGCAGCCCCAACAGGGAGAGTAACACCTTC | CASSPNRESNTF
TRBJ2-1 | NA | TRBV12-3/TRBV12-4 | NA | TGTGCCAGCAGTTTTGCCCTAGAGCAGTTCTTC | CASSFALEQFF
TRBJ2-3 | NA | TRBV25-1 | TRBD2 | TGTGCCAGCAGTGTTCGACTAGCGGGAGTAGCAGATACGCAGTATTTT | CASSVRLAGVADTQYF